This T cell receptor (beta chain) originates from a study of shared clonotypes between healthy human individuals (dated by TCRdb to about 2020). Study-wide context: A few men and two women, aged 18 to 49 years, made up the cohort. Libraries were prepared and TCR repertoires were sequenced by different laboratories using diverse techniques, in order to increase sequencing depth and limit assay-specific biases. Each donor's leukapheresis produced roughly between roughly 0.85 and 9.5 billion PBMCs. For each donor, three plates each were used for CD4 naive and CD4 memory, two plates were used for CD8 naive, and one plate was used for CD8 memory. To estimate repertoire size and how much clonotypes are shared between individuals, the study performed deep sequencing of blood TCR repertoires from a handful of healthy adults. The research as a whole found: Naive subsets generally had larger estimated clonotype richness than memory subsets. The small number of donors limited the genetic and exposure-history diversity represented. Sampling was restricted to blood, and TCR repertoires in tissue are likely to differ from TCR repertoires in blood. Rarefaction of sorted-subset datasets indicated incomplete sequencing despite the large sequencing depth. Pairwise subsampling indicated that sequencing depth was expected to affect the degree of clonotype sharing among donors. Compared with non-shared clonotypes, the clonotypes found in all four sorted-subset donors had higher generation probabilities. Across four donors, 5% to 6% of naive CD4, 3.5% of naive CD8, 2% to 2.5% of memory CD4, and under 0.45% of memory CD8 clonotypes were shared.

Using the deep immunoSEQ assay, multiplex PCR amplified TCR CDR3 regions from genomic DNA. Extracted genomic DNA from each cell subset was spread evenly across all wells of several immunoSEQ 96-well plates, with each plate serving as a replicate. For sorted subsets, about 200 ng genomic DNA, equal to some 28,000 T cell genomes, was loaded into each replicate PCR. Purified libraries were quantified with a Qubit 3.0 fluorometer, sized on a Bioanalyzer 2100, and re-quantified with the KAPA Library Quantification kit. Each immunoSEQ 96-well plate was sequenced on its own single-read 150-cycle Illumina NextSeq 550 flow cell. Per the source publication's procedure: Because only junctional sequences without quality scores were contained in the immunoSEQ output, filtering matching that applied to full-length reads could not be performed. To assign V/J genes and CDR3, sequences were annotated using PyIR, a Python wrapper for IgBLAST v1.9, with IMGT germline references. Any read was removed if the V/J assignment was weak (E-value above 1e-6), the CDR3 was missing, or the read contained stop codons, out-of-frame junctions, or ambiguous translated residues. A V3J clonotype was defined by an identical inferred V gene, J gene, and CDR3 amino acid sequence. To compute the percentage overlap between repertoires, the number of shared unique clonotypes was divided by the size of the smaller repertoire. Three approaches were used to assess repertoire richness: RTK rarefaction, the Chao1 estimator, and Recon v2.1 estimates of unobserved clonotypes. Generation probabilities for all TCRbeta clonotypes obtained by the gDNA method from a handful of donors were computed using OLGA. Here the immuneACCESS table is served through TCRdb, limited to in-frame sequences with V and J called. Missing clones are a known gap in these copies; in checked studies unresolved V genes cover under half, and the rest lacks a known reason. V and J calls and clone size come straight from that table; D and trimming were deduced from the DNA. The table for this sample lists hundreds of thousands of clones; 95% to 98% of them were counted only once. Together, the top ten hold 0.3% of the sample.

The junction shows trimming of 4 bases on V and 0 bases on J, and the gene matches do not reach 15 bases of it. The CDR3 spans 19 residues, from the cysteine through the phenylalanine. Here the CDR3 DNA is all that survives: 57 bases in frame from base 1. The germline V gene (reference sequence) supplies CDR1 SEHNR and CDR2 FQNEAQ. A note on this clone: No antigen is known for it. Per-base qualities were not stored, and no clone one base away is much larger.

CD8 naive samples were CD45RO-negative cells positively selected for CCR7, giving a CD45RA+CCR7+ population that excluded TemRA cells. Donors were healthy HIV-negative adults with no recently reported acute infections or vaccinations. Every donor was a Caucasian adult residing in Nashville, Tennessee, USA. Blood was obtained by leukapheresis, after which PBMCs were separated by Ficoll-Histopaque density gradient centrifugation and cryopreserved in liquid nitrogen vapor phase. Analytical flow cytometry was used to check the purity and quantity of every magnetically sorted T cell population. From each sorted fraction, genomic DNA was isolated and quantified by UV absorbance on a Nanodrop 2000c.

The sequence was collected from a man aged 25-40 years in good health. The chain joins TRBV7-9 to TRBJ2-3, and 8 junction bases match TRBD1. Sequencing was done on a sample of naive CD8+ T cells sorted from blood. The sample's cell subset or site label, in plain terms: CD45RA+CCR7+. The nucleotide sequence is TGTGCCAGCAGCTCGCCACTCACCACCGGGACAGGAAGCACAGATACGCAGTATTTT. It translates as CASSSPLTTGTGSTDTQYF. The variable domain in full, with residues beyond the CDR3 obtained from the reference TRBV7-9 and TRBJ2-3 genes, is DTGVSQNPRHKITKRGQNVTFRCDPISEHNRLYWYRQTLGQGPEFLTYFQNEAQLEKSRLLSDRFSAERPKGSFSTLEIQRTEQGDSAMYLCASSSPLTTGTGSTDTQYFGPGTRLTVL.